This T cell receptor beta chain was retrieved from a study of cytomegalovirus exposure and HLA in healthy donors. Healthy individuals who donated bone marrow served as the donors. PCR was performed using 60 Vbeta and 13 Jbeta primers. Sequenced by immunoSEQ multiplex PCR; TCRdb stores in-frame clones only, minus some. The profile shows about 59,000 clones, over 60% of them singletons. The CDR3 has 14 residues. With V trimmed by 1 base and J by 8 bases, 5 bases remained unmatched. The germline V gene has CDR1 SEHNR and CDR2 FQNEAQ (reference sequence). This clonotype originated in a man aged 30 to 45 in good health and CMV-seropositive. The source material was PBMCs. This chain links TRBV7-9 with TRBJ1-2; TRBD1 aligns across 9 bases. CDR3 sequence reads: CASSLETGGWGYTF. The CDR3 DNA follows: TGTGCCAGCAGCTTAGAGACAGGGGGATGGGGCTACACCTTC.